This T cell receptor (beta chain) was sequenced for a study of cytomegalovirus exposure and HLA in healthy donors (TCRdb year 2017). Context from the whole study: According to an earlier analysis of 587 of the donors, 150 million to 200 million T cells yielded 120 million or so unique TCR beta sequences and 250 to 350 Gb of sequence data. An early release that covered 500 to 800 HLA-typed donors contained approximately 300 gigabases of sequencing data and tens of millions of unique TCR sequences. The genetic ancestry cluster associated with self-reported Caucasian donors included around four fifths of the 300 to 450 genotyped donors. The aim of the study was to test whether cataloging public T cell receptors could identify signatures of past pathogen exposure. The T cell repertoires of some 670 subjects were profiled by immunosequencing and related to cytomegalovirus serostatus. Besides the first cohort of roughly 640 subjects, a separate validation cohort made up of over 95 different subjects was used. The study combined high-throughput TCR immunosequencing, statistical association of individual TCRs with disease status, and machine learning to predict cytomegalovirus infection status. To study patterns of TCR occurrence, a later analysis re-analyzed previously published TCR beta repertoires from just over 650 donors and added high-resolution HLA genotyping. Rather than using new phenotypic data, the later analysis identified candidate immune exposures from TCR beta sequences and from how often those sequences occurred across donors. To decide whether each TCR beta V gene segment behaved as functional or pseudogenic, an earlier analysis of some 580 of the donors relied on high-throughput TCR beta sequencing. Donor age, sex, ethnicity and CMV serostatus were compiled alongside the repertoire data. Genome-wide SNP genotypes for about three fifths of the 666 donors were used in a later genetic analysis, which treated that subset as a discovery cohort. All discovery cohort repertoires had been generated using a single sequencing platform. HLA typing covered class I and class II loci at four-digit resolution. Typing coverage varied by locus: roughly 620-640 donors for A, B, C, DRB1 and DQB1; about 520 for DQA1; about 570 for DPA1; around 450 for DPB1. A handful of DR-DQ haplotypes were handled as single units for association and clustering because linkage in the cohort was strong. On average, 235,054 unique TCR beta nucleotide sequences were sequenced per donor among fewer than 500 genotyped donors of the cohort, with approximately 18% of those sequences being non-productive.

The cohort comprised hundreds of healthy bone marrow donors. At the time of sampling, every cohort member was nominally healthy, though immune exposures that went unrecorded were likely present. The donor tested CMV seropositive and was one of the 289 seropositive cohort members. Every donor gave a peripheral blood sample, and the peripheral blood mononuclear cells from that sample were used for TCR beta sequencing. The Qiagen DNeasy Blood Extraction Kit was used to extract genomic DNA from the blood cell samples. On the study overall, not on this receptor specifically: In this cohort, only TCR beta chains were sequenced, and detectable features were limited by the absence of alpha or paired-chain data. The presence/absence analyses assumed that sequencing depth was roughly uniform across donors, and that assumption may not be true. The classifier was reported to diagnose cytomegalovirus status with high specificity and sensitivity in both the original cohort and the validation cohort. In a later analysis, 16,951 TCR beta sequences were associated with specific HLA alleles at a false discovery rate of 0.05. A cluster of highly shared sequence variants was judged likely to represent a technical artifact of the sequencing pipeline. A further reported finding was that TCR beta sequences accurately predicted the HLA-A and HLA-B alleles for most subjects in the first cohort. In a later genetic analysis, a missense DCLRE1C variant was associated with V-gene and J-gene trimming of TCR beta chains, and the association was replicated in an independent cohort. It was suggested by the authors that the approach could potentially be generalized to other disease states and immunological phenotypes. According to a later genetic analysis, donors in an Asian-associated ancestry cluster had fewer N-insertions in productive TCRs than the approximately 700-donor mean. Linkage disequilibrium might explain the correlated functional status among segregating V segments, but an unknown experimental factor could not be excluded. Compared with equally common non-associated chains, HLA-associated TCR beta chains in a later analysis were more clonally expanded and had lower generation probabilities. A later analysis found that most CMV-associated TCR beta chains appeared HLA-restricted, with HLA associations seemingly driven largely by CMV exposure. Across donors, most TCR sequences were observed very rarely, whereas some public TCRs were present in many individuals. According to a later analysis, TCR association rates differed among HLA loci, with DRB1 alleles showing the most associated TCRs and HLA-C alleles showing the fewest. HLA typing was unavailable for some donors at each locus, so association tests used only the typed subset. The only immune exposure information available for the cohort was CMV serostatus. Broadly in line with IMGT annotations, most TCR beta V segments showed up in productive rearrangements about 87% or about 30% of the time in an earlier analysis of about 500 of the donors. When HLA alleles, especially DR and DQ, strongly co-occurred, attributing TCR associations to individual alleles was difficult. In the study, around 150 TCR beta chains were listed as associated with cytomegalovirus. Three of the identified cytomegalovirus-associated TCR beta chains were confirmed in vitro to be specific for cytomegalovirus antigens. The earlier analysis of almost 600 of the donors excluded roughly 17 rarely observed V segments, including chromosome 9 orphons, because counts were too low. In a later analysis, several top co-occurrence clusters were reported to appear linked to parvovirus B19, influenza, CMV and Epstein-Barr virus.

Comments on this clone: What this receptor recognizes is not known.

To prepare the library, the immunoSEQ multiplex PCR assay was applied. The multiplex PCR relied on a mix of 60 forward primers for TCR Vbeta segments and 13 reverse primers for TCR Jbeta segments. A multiplex PCR assay on genomic DNA amplified the CDR3 region of rearranged TCR beta genes. Amplified TCR beta libraries were sequenced as 87-base-pair reads on the Illumina HiSeq System. The paper's data handling went like this. A later analysis counted approximately 84 million unique TCR beta chains across the roughly 700 repertoires, and around 9.9 million of these chains were shared by at least two donors. To remove PCR and sequencing errors, raw reads were error-corrected and collapsed into unique sequences using a nearest-neighbor algorithm that merged closely related sequences. V, D and J gene segments were assigned by aligning CDR3 sequences to IMGT reference sequences. For a sequence to be retained, at least a six-nucleotide match to both a V gene segment and a J gene segment was required. Rearrangements were called productive when the CDR3 lacked stop codons and stayed in frame with V and J; all others were non-productive. Following IMGT convention, CDR3 was defined as the stretch from the second conserved V-encoded cysteine to the conserved J-encoded phenylalanine. Sequences without an unambiguous match to a single V gene segment were excluded from the earlier analysis of 500 to 700 of the donors. An earlier analysis of 500 to 600 of the donors classified V segments as functional when productive rearrangements were above 56.7% and as segregating when the standard deviation between donors was above 5%. A statistical classification framework was developed to diagnose cytomegalovirus status using the catalog of TCR beta chain sequences. V and J gene assignment, in a later analysis, came from comparing TCR nucleotide sequences with IMGT/GENE-DB human TR gene sequences. A later analysis assigned CDR3 sequences and most-parsimonious VDJ recombination scenarios with the TCRdist pipeline. A later analysis defined each TCR beta chain by its CDR3 amino acid sequence plus V-gene family, and excluded reads lacking a unique V-gene family. A later analysis removed over 500 highly shared, low-generation-probability nucleotide sequences to deal with suspected cross-contamination and a sequencing artifact. For each public chain, a later analysis derived a clonal expansion index from normalized ranks of inferred template counts within each repertoire. In a later analysis, generation probabilities were computed with a VDJ recombination model fitted to out-of-frame rearrangements, and the resulting probabilities were checked against IGoR. Hypergeometric tests were used in a later analysis to score TCR-TCR, TCR-HLA and TCR-CMV co-occurrence, with a repertoire-size bias correction applied to the TCR pairs. To estimate false discovery rates, a later analysis permuted the HLA or CMV assignments 20 times. In a later analysis, co-occurring TCRs were grouped using DBSCAN, with TCRdist sequence similarity added in when clustering inside HLA-allele-positive subsets. Repertoires with fewer than 30,000 or more than 120,000 public chains, plus five repertoires with anomalous nucleotide sharing, were excluded from co-occurrence clustering. In its TCRdb copy, this immuneACCESS table keeps in-frame sequences only and misses some clones. Where compared with another copy, unresolved V genes explain less than half of these, and the others have no known cause. For V, J and clone size, that table is used; D and trimming come from the DNA. The table of this sample itemizes around 70,000 clones. The ten largest clones capture around 3.8% of the sample.

This sequence was found in a female donor in good health and CMV-seropositive. The sequencing input was PBMCs.

This receptor carries the CDR3 CASSVSTAQETQYF. The DNA sequence is TGTGCCAGCAGCGTCAGCACAGCCCAAGAGACCCAGTACTTC. The chain is assembled from TRBV9 and TRBJ2-5; the D gene cannot be named for sure. Per the germline V gene, SGDLS is the CDR1 and YYNGEE is the CDR2. V is reduced by 2 bases and J by 1 base, leaving a spacing of 9 bases between them. There are 14 amino acids in the CDR3, from cysteine to phenylalanine inclusive. This entry keeps only the CDR3 DNA: 42 bases, framed from base 1.